The clone carrying this TCR beta chain showed up just a few times. What it binds is not known. The CDR3 length is 14 residues. Trimming left V 4 bases short and J 5 bases short, with 14 bases between. The germline V gene has CDR1 MNHEY and CDR2 SVGAGI. The sample belongs to a study of early T cells in non-severe SARS-CoV-2 infection. At the level of the study: The sequenced material was bulk RNA from unsorted whole blood, and its chains were unpaired.

Unique molecular identifiers were attached to individual cDNA molecules. Via MiXCR, TCRdb re-called the 5' RACE reads, giving one row per CDR3 protein. The sample holds more than 60,000 distinct CDR3 sequences, 4.9% seen once. Findings of the study overall: Comparison of clonotypes with VDJdb favored anti-spike CD8 responses while missing private and CD4 specificities.

The sequenced sample was whole blood. V usage is TRBV6-5 and J usage is TRBJ2-5; TRBD1 is a possible D gene (7 bases). The receptor comes from an adult who was a healthcare worker with PCR-confirmed SARS-CoV-2 infection or an uninfected control (not recorded which). The CDR3 DNA reads TGTGCCAGCAGTTTCACAGGGGCGGGGGAGACCCAGTACTTC. Its protein is CASSFTGAGETQYF.